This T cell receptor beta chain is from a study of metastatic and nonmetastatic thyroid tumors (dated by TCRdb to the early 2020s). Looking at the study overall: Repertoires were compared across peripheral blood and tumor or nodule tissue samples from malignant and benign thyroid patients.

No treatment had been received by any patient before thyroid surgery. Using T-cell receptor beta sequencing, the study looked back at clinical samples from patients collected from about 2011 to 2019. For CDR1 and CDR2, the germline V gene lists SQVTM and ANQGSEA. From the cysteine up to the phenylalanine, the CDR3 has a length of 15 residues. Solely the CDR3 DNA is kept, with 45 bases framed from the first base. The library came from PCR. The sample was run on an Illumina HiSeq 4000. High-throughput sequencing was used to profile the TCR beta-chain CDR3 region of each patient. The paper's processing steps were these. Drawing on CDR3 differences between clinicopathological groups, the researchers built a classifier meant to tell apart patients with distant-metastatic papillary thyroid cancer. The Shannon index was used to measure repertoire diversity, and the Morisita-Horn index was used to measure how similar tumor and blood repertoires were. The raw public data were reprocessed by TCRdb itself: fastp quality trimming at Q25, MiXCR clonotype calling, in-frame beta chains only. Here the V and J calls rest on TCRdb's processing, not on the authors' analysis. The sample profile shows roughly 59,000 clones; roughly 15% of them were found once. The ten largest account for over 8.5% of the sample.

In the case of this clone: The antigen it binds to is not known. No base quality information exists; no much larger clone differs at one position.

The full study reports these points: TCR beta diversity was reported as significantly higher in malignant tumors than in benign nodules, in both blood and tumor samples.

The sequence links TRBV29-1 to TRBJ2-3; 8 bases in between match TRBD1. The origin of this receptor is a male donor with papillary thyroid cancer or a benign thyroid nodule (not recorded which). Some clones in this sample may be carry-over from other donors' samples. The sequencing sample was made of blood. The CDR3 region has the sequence CSSVGRDRNKDTQYF. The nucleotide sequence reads TGCAGTTCCGTCGGTCGGGACAGGAATAAAGATACGCAGTATTTT.